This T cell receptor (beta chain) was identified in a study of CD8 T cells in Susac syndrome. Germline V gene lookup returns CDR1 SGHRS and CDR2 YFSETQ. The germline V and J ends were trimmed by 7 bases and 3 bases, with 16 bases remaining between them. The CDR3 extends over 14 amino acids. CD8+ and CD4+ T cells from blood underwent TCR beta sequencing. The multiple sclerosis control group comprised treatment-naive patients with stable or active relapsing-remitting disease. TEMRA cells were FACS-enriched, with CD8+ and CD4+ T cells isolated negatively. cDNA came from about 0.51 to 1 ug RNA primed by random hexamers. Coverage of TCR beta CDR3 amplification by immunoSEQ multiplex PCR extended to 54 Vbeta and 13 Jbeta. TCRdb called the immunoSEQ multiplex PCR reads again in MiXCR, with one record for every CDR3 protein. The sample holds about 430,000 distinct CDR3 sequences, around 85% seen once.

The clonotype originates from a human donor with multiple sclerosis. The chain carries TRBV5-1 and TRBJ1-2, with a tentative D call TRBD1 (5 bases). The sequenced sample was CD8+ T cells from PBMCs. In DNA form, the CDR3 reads TGCGCCAGCGCATGGAATGGGGGTGACTATGGCTACACCTTC. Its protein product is CASAWNGGDYGYTF.